The sequence of this T cell receptor (beta chain) was determined in a study of blood T cell repertoires in COVID-19. Background on the study: Collection of acute and convalescent COVID-19 samples took place in the United States, Italy and Spain. Nucleic acid was either cDNA or gDNA, and it came from T cells, B-cell-depleted T cells, or PBMCs.

As processed by the authors: Amplified reference gene primers provided the basis for estimating nucleated cell counts. This table comes from immunoSEQ multiplex PCR, and its TCRdb copy is limited to in-frame clones, with some not included. That table gives V, J and clone size, and the DNA gave D and trimming. The table records fewer than 200,000 clones, around 83% of them present only once. Trimming took 2 bases from V and 4 from J, leaving 17 bases between them. Germline assignment: CDR1 MDHEN and CDR2 SYDVKM. CDR3 size: 16 residues. Enrollment of patients from Seattle took place during active infection, with longitudinal follow-up.

Source material: peripheral blood. The clonotype originates from a woman in her sixties or seventies with COVID-19, enrolled during active disease. This chain links TRBV28 with TRBJ1-2, with TRBD1 as a possible D gene (5 bases). The CDR3 region has the DNA TGTGCCAGCAGTTTAGGGGGGACTTTACCGTTCTATGGCTACACCTTC. It translates to CASSLGGTLPFYGYTF.